This T cell receptor (beta chain) was identified in a study of cytomegalovirus exposure and HLA in healthy donors. Across the study: There were about 85 million unique TCRs (from HLA-typed donors) in an early data release.

Trimming took off 6 bases at V and 0 bases at J, with 11 bases between the two ends. Germline CDR1 is SNHLY and CDR2 is FYNNEI. The CDR3 runs 14 residues. As for this clone: The antigen is not known.

Study-level findings and limits: There were several of the most significant clusters that appeared linked to common viral pathogens in a later analysis. Reported findings show TCR beta sequences accurately forecast HLA-A and HLA-B alleles in most subjects.

The PCR made use of 60 Vbeta and 13 Jbeta primers. The table came from immunoSEQ multiplex PCR; TCRdb's copy has only in-frame clones and leaves some out. In the table there are more than 85,000 clones, about 90% of which are singletons. The chain couples TRBV2 to TRBJ1-1, with D hard to call. The sequencing input was PBMCs. This TCR was sampled from a man between 35 and 55 years old in good health and CMV-seronegative. CDR3 protein: CASSDQTVNTEAFF. The CDR3 DNA sequence: TGTGCCAGCAGCGACCAAACAGTGAACACTGAAGCTTTCTTT.